Presented here are 24 T cell receptor beta chains from one specimen sequenced in a study of blood T cell repertoires in COVID-19. Repertoires were generated with immunoSEQ multiplex PCR, while TCRdb's copy carries only in-frame clones and drops some. There are about 330,000 clones in the sample; roughly 90% occur only once, and about a fifth lies in the top ten. Material: PBMCs or T cells enriched from blood (not recorded which). The receptors come from a woman aged 30 to 39 who had recovered from COVID-19.

The V call is TRBV9, the J call TRBJ2-5; the D gene is possibly TRBD1 (6 bases). The CDR3 totals 15 residues. V lost 4 bases and J lost 5, with 18 bases in between. Germline V CDR1 and CDR2: SGDLS, YYNGEE. DNA of the CDR3: TGTGCCAGCAGCACTCGGGACAACCTTGGGGAGACCCAGTACTTC. This encodes CASSTRDNLGETQYF.

The rearrangement links TRBV30 to TRBJ1-6, with a tentative D call TRBD1 (6 bases). The CDR3 is made up of 12 amino acids. Germline-derived CDR1 and CDR2 are GTSNPN and SVGIG (reference sequence). V was cut by 7 bases and J by 7 bases, with 11 bases left in between. CDR3 nucleotide sequence: TGTGCCTCACAGGGCTCCAATTCACCCCTCCACTTT. It encodes CASQGSNSPLHF.

This sequence joins TRBV5-1 and TRBJ1-4; D gene uncertain. V was pared by 1 base and J by 4 bases, with 5 bases between. The CDR3 contains 13 residues. Germline loops: CDR1 SGHRS, CDR2 YFSETQ. CDR3 in DNA: TGCGCCAGCAGCTTGTGGCTTAATGAAAAACTGTTTTTT. It specifies CASSLWLNEKLFF.

The chain carries TRBV6-5 and TRBJ1-2; 9 bases fit TRBD1. The length of the CDR3 is 13 residues. The ends lost 7 bases at V and 5 bases at J; junction bases unmatched: 5. CDR1 is MNHEY, CDR2 SVGAGI, per germline. In DNA, the CDR3 is TGTGCCAGCAACTCAGGGACAGGGTATGGCTACACCTTC. It yields the protein CASNSGTGYGYTF.

This clone was recorded once. The V call is TRBV18, the J call TRBJ2-2, with TRBD2 matching over 11 bases. This CDR3 contains 16 residues. The germline CDR1 and CDR2 sequences are KGHSH and LQKENI. V shed 5 bases and J 4 bases; nucleotides not matched to a gene: 6. In DNA form, the CDR3 reads TGTGCCAGCTCATCCGTAGCGGGAGGGATCACCGGGGAGCTGTTTTTT. This translates into CASSSVAGGITGELFF.

V is TRBV18 and J is TRBJ1-6; D gene ambiguous. From germline, CDR1 is KGHSH and CDR2 LQKENI. There are 17 residues in the CDR3. With 1 base removed from V and 0 bases from J, the gap between germline ends came to 10 bases. In nucleotides, the CDR3 is TGTGCCAGCTCACCACGAACGGCTAGCTCCTATAATTCACCCCTCCACTTT. This codes for CASSPRTASSYNSPLHF.

The gene calls are TRBV6-5 and TRBJ1-3; D is perhaps TRBD1 (6 bases). Germline values: CDR1 MNHEY, CDR2 SVGAGI. The V and J ends lost 7 bases and 4 bases respectively, with 17 bases between them. This CDR3 is 15 amino acids long. The CDR3 sequence is CASTLNWGQGNTIYF. As DNA, the CDR3 is TGTGCCAGCACCCTCAATTGGGGGCAAGGAAACACCATATATTTT.

This clone has just a few counts. The V call is TRBV5-1, the J call TRBJ1-4; TRBD1 might be the D (5 bases). The CDR3 totals 16 residues. The germline gives CDR1 SGHRS, CDR2 YFSETQ. Trimming stripped 4 bases from V and 7 bases from J, with 20 bases between. CDR3 residues: CASSLEAGSGVEKLFF. The CDR3 DNA is TGCGCCAGCAGCCTAGAGGCAGGGTCCGGAGTTGAAAAACTGTTTTTT.

The J gene is TRBJ2-7, the V gene TRBV9, with 10 bases fitting TRBD2. The CDR3 is 15 amino acids. V shed 2 bases and J 3 bases; nucleotides not matched to a gene: 5. The V gene's germline CDR1 is SGDLS and CDR2 YYNGEE. CDR3 in amino acids: CASSVFASGSYEQYF. The CDR3 DNA reads as TGTGCCAGCAGCGTCTTTGCTAGCGGGAGCTACGAGCAGTACTTC.

This sequence joins TRBV10-3 and TRBJ2-7; 10 nucleotides line up with TRBD2. Germline trimming cut 5 bases from V and 6 bases from J; bases unmatched to any gene: 13. The CDR3 spans 16 residues. CDR1 is ENHRY and CDR2 is SYGVKD in the germline V gene. CDR3 in DNA: TGTGCCATCAGTTCCCCGTCTAGCGGGAGTGTGGTCGAGCAGTACTTC. Encoded protein: CAISSPSSGSVVEQYF.

This chain joins TRBV3-1 (or the pseudogene TRBV3-2) and TRBJ2-1, with TRBD2 matching over 11 bases. The J segment lost 4 bases and the V segment lost 1 base, leaving 18 bases of the junction unmatched. Germline V lookup: CDR1 LGHDT, CDR2 YNNKEL (reference sequence). The CDR3 runs to 21 residues. CDR3 DNA: TGTGCCAGCAGCCAAGGGCGGCTAGCGGGAGGCTACGGTGGGGTTTACAATGAGCAGTTCTTC. The encoded protein is CASSQGRLAGGYGGVYNEQFF.

The chain has TRBV5-8 and TRBJ2-1; 7 nucleotides align to TRBD2. V shed 1 base and J 2 bases; nucleotides not matched to a gene: 3. CDR3 length: 15 residues. Germline V gene sequence: CDR1 SGHTS, CDR2 YDEGEE. In DNA form, the CDR3 reads TGTGCCAGCAGCTTGTTAGGGAGGGCCTACAATGAGCAGTTCTTC. Encoded protein: CASSLLGRAYNEQFF.

The chain carries TRBV18 and TRBJ2-7; maybe TRBD2 (6 bases). Trimming pared 4 bases from V and 0 bases from J, leaving 16 bases between. CDR1 is KGHSH and CDR2 is LQKENI in the germline V gene. This CDR3 has 16 residues. For the CDR3, the DNA is TGTGCCAGCTCACTACAACGGGAGAGGAGCTCCTACGAGCAGTACTTC. Amino acid sequence: CASSLQRERSSYEQYF.

J is TRBJ1-3 and V is TRBV7-9; a possible D gene is TRBD1 (6 bases). Trimming took off 5 bases at V and 3 bases at J, with 14 bases between the two ends. Germline CDR1 and CDR2: SEHNR and FQNEAQ (reference sequence). This CDR3 spans 15 amino acids. DNA for the CDR3: TGTGCCAGCAGCCCGCCCGGGGGGCTTGGAAACACCATATATTTT. Its protein is CASSPPGGLGNTIYF.

The rearrangement links TRBV9 to TRBJ2-3, with D unresolved. This CDR3 contains 13 residues. Germline V gives CDR1 SGDLS, CDR2 YYNGEE. Trimming removed 1 base at V and 6 bases at J, with 9 bases between. DNA for the CDR3: TGTGCCAGCAGCGTACTGGTCGGGGATACGCAGTATTTT. Translating it yields CASSVLVGDTQYF. Variable domain in full (rest from reference TRBV9 and TRBJ2-3): DSGVTQTPKHLITATGQRVTLRCSPRSGDLSVYWYQQSLDQGLQFLIQYYNGEERAKGNILERFSAQQFPDLHSELNLSSLELGDSALYFCASSVLVGDTQYFGPGTRLTVL.

The chain combines TRBV10-1 with TRBJ2-1; tentatively, D is TRBD1 (5 bases). This CDR3 is built from 13 residues. Germline V CDR1 and CDR2: WNHNN, SYGVQD (reference sequence). Trimming stripped 4 bases from V and 9 bases from J, with 13 bases between. CDR3 amino acids: CASSGGRGPEQFF. Written as DNA, the CDR3 is TGCGCCAGCAGTGGAGGTAGGGGCCCTGAGCAGTTCTTC.

This clone was seen a handful of times. The rearrangement uses TRBV11-3 and TRBJ2-1; 11 nucleotides line up with TRBD2. The CDR3 runs to 14 residues. Trimming took 5 bases from V and 5 from J; bases not matched to a gene: 2. Germline V CDR1 and CDR2: SGHNT, YENEEA. CDR3 sequence reads: CASSPGLADNEQFF. Here the CDR3 DNA reads TGTGCCAGCAGCCCGGGACTAGCGGACAATGAGCAGTTCTTC.

This clone showed up just once. The chain couples TRBV4-3 to TRBJ1-1, with D hard to call. Germline V gene data show CDR1 as LGHNA and CDR2 as YSLEER. The CDR3 sequence is 14 residues long. Trimming cost V 0 bases and J 1 base, with 6 bases left between them. As DNA, the CDR3 is TGCGCCAGCAGCCAAGATGGCGGGAACACTGAAGCTTTCTTT. It yields the protein CASSQDGGNTEAFF.

J is TRBJ2-7 and V is TRBV19, with 7 bases identical to TRBD1. From germline, CDR1 is LNHDA and CDR2 SQIVND (reference sequence). The CDR3 runs 12 residues. V lost 7 bases, J lost 3 bases, and 3 bases stayed unmatched. CDR3 DNA: TGTGCCAGTAAGTACAGGGGCTACGAGCAGTACTTC. Translating gives CASKYRGYEQYF.

The chain combines TRBV5-5 with TRBJ2-7; D possibly corresponds to TRBD1 (5 bases). Germline V CDR1 and CDR2: SGHKS, YYEKEE (reference sequence). Trimming removed 2 bases at V and 3 bases at J, with 15 bases between. CDR3 length: 15 amino acids. DNA for the CDR3: TGTGCCAGCAGCTTTGCCCCGACAGAAAACTACGAGCAGTACTTC. Its translation: CASSFAPTENYEQYF.

The chain joins TRBV7-2 to TRBJ2-1; TRBD2 agrees at 14 bases. CDR1 is SGHTA and CDR2 is FQGNSA in the germline V gene. V was clipped by 4 bases and J by 7 bases; unmatched bases: 6. The CDR3 length is 16 residues. The CDR3: CASSYGTSGGQNEQFF. Written as DNA, the CDR3 is TGTGCCAGCAGCTATGGGACTAGCGGGGGTCAAAATGAGCAGTTCTTC.

The chain uses TRBV7-2 and TRBJ1-5; 12 bases fit TRBD1. The V and J ends lost 5 bases and 6 bases, in that order; junction bases with no gene match: 5. The CDR3 runs to 15 residues. CDR1 SGHTA and CDR2 FQGNSA come from the germline V gene. The chain's CDR3 is CASSQGQGAGQPQHF. The CDR3 bases are TGTGCCAGCAGCCAGGGACAGGGGGCGGGTCAGCCCCAGCATTTT.

The chain couples TRBV19 to TRBJ1-6; weak D call: TRBD1 (6 bases). The CDR3 sequence is 14 residues long. V dropped 5 bases and J dropped 7 bases, with 12 bases sitting between them. The germline gives CDR1 LNHDA, CDR2 SQIVND (reference sequence). For the CDR3, the DNA is TGTGCCAGTAGTCTCCTCGGACAGAATTCACCCCTCCACTTT. Translating it yields CASSLLGQNSPLHF.

This chain connects TRBV10-3 to TRBJ1-4; the D gene is possibly TRBD1 (6 bases). CDR3 length: 12 residues. V was pared by 6 bases and J by 7 bases, with 9 bases between. Germline CDR1 ENHRY, CDR2 SYGVKD. The CDR3 DNA sequence: TGTGCCATCAGGGACAGCTTTGAAAAACTGTTTTTT. Its protein is CAIRDSFEKLFF.